The rows below give T cell receptor beta chains drawn from one sample of a study of graft-versus-host responses after intestinal transplantation. These receptors lack a known antigen. Using immunoSEQ multiplex PCR, the repertoire was profiled, and TCRdb retains in-frame clones only, with some absent. This table has about 71,000 clones, about nine tenths appearing once. This material consisted of unstimulated CD8+ T cells sorted from spleen or lymph node cells, taken before intestinal transplant. The source of these receptors is a human donor who received an intestinal transplant. Both conserved end residues are part of each CDR3. Fields, in order: V gene, D gene, clone size, J gene, CDR3 protein, CDR3 DNA. D genes are given only for firm matches. Clone sizes are given selectively: once, few, many, or a class where the clone is expanded.

v_call: TRBV9
d_call: .
clone_size: .
j_call: TRBJ2-1
cdr3_aa: CASSPESSYNEQFF
cdr3_nt: TGTGCCAGCAGCCCGGAGAGCTCCTACAATGAGCAGTTCTTC

v_call: TRBV5-4
d_call: .
clone_size: .
j_call: TRBJ2-1
cdr3_aa: CASSSPVYNEQFF
cdr3_nt: TGTGCCAGCAGCTCCCCAGTTTACAATGAGCAGTTCTTC

v_call: TRBV27
d_call: .
clone_size: .
j_call: TRBJ2-7
cdr3_aa: CASSLQGSYEQYF
cdr3_nt: TGTGCCAGCAGTTTACAGGGGTCCTACGAGCAGTACTTC

v_call: TRBV29-1
d_call: .
clone_size: .
j_call: TRBJ1-6
cdr3_aa: CSVWAGTSLHF
cdr3_nt: TGCAGCGTTTGGGCAGGGACATCCCTCCACTTT

v_call: TRBV13
d_call: .
clone_size: .
j_call: TRBJ1-2
cdr3_aa: CASSPRGGYYGYTF
cdr3_nt: TGTGCCAGCAGCCCGAGGGGGGGATACTATGGCTACACCTTC

v_call: TRBV5-8
d_call: .
clone_size: .
j_call: TRBJ1-1
cdr3_aa: CASSRTPGGNTEAFF
cdr3_nt: TGTGCCAGCAGCCGAACCCCGGGGGGGAACACTGAAGCTTTCTTT

v_call: TRBV19
d_call: .
clone_size: .
j_call: TRBJ1-1
cdr3_aa: CASSIAGTLNTEAFF
cdr3_nt: TGTGCCAGTAGTATCGCAGGGACACTGAACACTGAAGCTTTCTTT

v_call: TRBV5-1
d_call: .
clone_size: .
j_call: TRBJ2-7
cdr3_aa: CASSGDSYEQYF
cdr3_nt: TGCGCCAGCAGTGGAGACTCCTACGAGCAGTACTTC

v_call: TRBV7-9
d_call: .
clone_size: .
j_call: TRBJ1-1
cdr3_aa: CASSLEGQGFDTEAFF
cdr3_nt: TGTGCCAGCAGCTTAGAGGGGCAGGGCTTTGACACTGAAGCTTTCTTT

v_call: TRBV4-1
d_call: .
clone_size: few
j_call: TRBJ1-1
cdr3_aa: CASSQAVNTEAFF
cdr3_nt: TGCGCCAGCAGCCAAGCGGTGAACACTGAAGCTTTCTTT

v_call: TRBV5-6
d_call: TRBD2
clone_size: .
j_call: TRBJ2-3
cdr3_aa: CASSWTSSTDTQYF
cdr3_nt: TGTGCCAGCAGCTGGACTAGCAGCACAGATACGCAGTATTTT

v_call: TRBV7-6
d_call: .
clone_size: .
j_call: TRBJ2-5
cdr3_aa: CASSLVGPVAQETQYF
cdr3_nt: TGTGCCAGCAGCTTAGTTGGGCCCGTCGCCCAAGAGACCCAGTACTTC

v_call: TRBV11-2
d_call: .
clone_size: few
j_call: TRBJ2-7
cdr3_aa: CASSHYEQYF
cdr3_nt: TGTGCCAGCAGCCACTACGAGCAGTACTTC

v_call: TRBV2
d_call: .
clone_size: .
j_call: TRBJ1-5
cdr3_aa: CASSTDRHSNQPQHF
cdr3_nt: TGTGCCAGCAGTACGGACAGACATAGCAATCAGCCCCAGCATTTT

v_call: TRBV19
d_call: .
clone_size: .
j_call: TRBJ1-1
cdr3_aa: CASSSGGNTEAFF
cdr3_nt: TGTGCCAGTAGTAGTGGAGGGAACACTGAAGCTTTCTTT

v_call: TRBV29-1
d_call: TRBD1
clone_size: .
j_call: TRBJ1-1
cdr3_aa: CSVEEGPTGAAFF
cdr3_nt: TGCAGCGTTGAAGAGGGGCCTACAGGGGCAGCTTTCTTT

v_call: TRBV9
d_call: TRBD2
clone_size: once
j_call: TRBJ2-5
cdr3_aa: CASSVAGGPETQYF
cdr3_nt: TGTGCCAGCAGCGTAGCGGGGGGGCCGGAGACCCAGTACTTC

v_call: TRBV5-1
d_call: TRBD1
clone_size: .
j_call: TRBJ1-2
cdr3_aa: CASSFARDRVNYGYTF
cdr3_nt: TGCGCCAGCAGCTTTGCTCGGGACAGGGTGAACTATGGCTACACCTTC

v_call: TRBV11-3
d_call: TRBD2
clone_size: .
j_call: TRBJ2-7
cdr3_aa: CASSSGGGEQYF
cdr3_nt: TGTGCCAGCAGCTCCGGGGGGGGCGAGCAGTACTTC

v_call: TRBV6-6
d_call: .
clone_size: .
j_call: TRBJ2-1
cdr3_aa: CASVLVGYNEQFF
cdr3_nt: TGTGCCAGCGTACTAGTGGGGTACAATGAGCAGTTCTTC

v_call: TRBV6-6
d_call: .
clone_size: .
j_call: TRBJ2-3
cdr3_aa: CASSYGLRTDTQYF
cdr3_nt: TGTGCCAGCAGTTACGGCCTTCGCACAGATACGCAGTATTTT

v_call: TRBV2
d_call: .
clone_size: .
j_call: TRBJ1-5
cdr3_aa: CAITATAYSNQPQHF
cdr3_nt: TGTGCCATCACCGCGACAGCGTATAGCAATCAGCCCCAGCATTTT

v_call: TRBV7-9
d_call: .
clone_size: .
j_call: TRBJ2-7
cdr3_aa: CASSSEASPYEQYF
cdr3_nt: TGTGCCAGCAGCTCGGAGGCCTCCCCCTACGAGCAGTACTTC

v_call: TRBV29-1
d_call: .
clone_size: .
j_call: TRBJ1-1
cdr3_aa: CSVRTENTEAFF
cdr3_nt: TGCAGCGTTCGAACAGAGAACACTGAAGCTTTCTTT

v_call: TRBV6-5
d_call: .
clone_size: .
j_call: TRBJ1-2
cdr3_aa: CASSSPGTRGYGYTF
cdr3_nt: TGTGCCAGCAGTTCCCCGGGCACCCGGGGCTATGGCTACACCTTC

v_call: TRBV14
d_call: .
clone_size: .
j_call: TRBJ2-3
cdr3_aa: CASSGWQERGDTQYF
cdr3_nt: TGTGCCAGCAGCGGGTGGCAGGAACGGGGAGATACGCAGTATTTT

v_call: TRBV27
d_call: TRBD2
clone_size: .
j_call: TRBJ2-5
cdr3_aa: CASSFGGFAETQYF
cdr3_nt: TGTGCCAGCAGTTTCGGGGGGTTCGCAGAGACCCAGTACTTC

v_call: TRBV19
d_call: .
clone_size: few
j_call: TRBJ2-7
cdr3_aa: CASSIADSSSYEQYF
cdr3_nt: TGTGCCAGTAGTATAGCGGACAGTTCCTCCTACGAGCAGTACTTC